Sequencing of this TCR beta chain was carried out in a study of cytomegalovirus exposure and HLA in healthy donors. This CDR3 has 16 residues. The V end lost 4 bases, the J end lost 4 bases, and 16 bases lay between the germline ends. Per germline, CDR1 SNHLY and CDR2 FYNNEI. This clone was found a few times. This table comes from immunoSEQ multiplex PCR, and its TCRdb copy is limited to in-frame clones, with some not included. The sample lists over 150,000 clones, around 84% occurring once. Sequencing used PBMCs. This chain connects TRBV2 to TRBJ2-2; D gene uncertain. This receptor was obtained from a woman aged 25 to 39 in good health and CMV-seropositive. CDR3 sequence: CASSGAPVVVTGELFF. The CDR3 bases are TGTGCCAGCAGTGGGGCCCCCGTTGTCGTCACCGGGGAGCTGTTTTTT. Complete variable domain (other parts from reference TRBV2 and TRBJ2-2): EPEVTQTPSHQVTQMGQEVILRCVPISNHLYFYWYRQILGQKVEFLVSFYNNEISEKSEIFDDQFSVERPDGSNFTLKIRSTKLEDSAMYFCASSGAPVVVTGELFFGEGSRLTVL.